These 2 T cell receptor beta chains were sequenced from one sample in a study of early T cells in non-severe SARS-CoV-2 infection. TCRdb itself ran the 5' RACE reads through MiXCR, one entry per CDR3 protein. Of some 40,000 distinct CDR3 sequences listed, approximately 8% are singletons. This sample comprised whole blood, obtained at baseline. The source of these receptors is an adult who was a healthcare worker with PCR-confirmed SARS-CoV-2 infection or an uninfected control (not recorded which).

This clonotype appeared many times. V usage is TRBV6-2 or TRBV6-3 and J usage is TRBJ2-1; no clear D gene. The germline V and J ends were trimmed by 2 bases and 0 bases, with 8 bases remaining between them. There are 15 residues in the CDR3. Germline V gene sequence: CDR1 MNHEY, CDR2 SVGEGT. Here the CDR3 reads CASSYEISSYNEQFF. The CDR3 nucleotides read TGTGCCAGCAGTTACGAAATCAGCTCCTACAATGAGCAGTTCTTC.

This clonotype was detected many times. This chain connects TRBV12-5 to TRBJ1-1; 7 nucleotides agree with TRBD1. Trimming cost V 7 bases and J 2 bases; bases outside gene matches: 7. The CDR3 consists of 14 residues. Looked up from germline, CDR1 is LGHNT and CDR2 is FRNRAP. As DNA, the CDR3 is TGTGCTAGTGCCCTACAGGGGCCTAACACTGAAGCTTTCTTT. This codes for CASALQGPNTEAFF.